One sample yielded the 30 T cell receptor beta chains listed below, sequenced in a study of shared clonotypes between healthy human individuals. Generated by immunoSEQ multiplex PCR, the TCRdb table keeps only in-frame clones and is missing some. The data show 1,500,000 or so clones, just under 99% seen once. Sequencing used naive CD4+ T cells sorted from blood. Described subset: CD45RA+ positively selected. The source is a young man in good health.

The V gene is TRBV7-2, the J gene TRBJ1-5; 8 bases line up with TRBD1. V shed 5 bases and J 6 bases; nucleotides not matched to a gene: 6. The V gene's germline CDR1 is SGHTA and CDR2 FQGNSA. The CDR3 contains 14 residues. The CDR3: CASSPRTGTQPQHF. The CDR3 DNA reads TGTGCCAGCAGCCCCCGGACAGGGACTCAGCCCCAGCATTTT.

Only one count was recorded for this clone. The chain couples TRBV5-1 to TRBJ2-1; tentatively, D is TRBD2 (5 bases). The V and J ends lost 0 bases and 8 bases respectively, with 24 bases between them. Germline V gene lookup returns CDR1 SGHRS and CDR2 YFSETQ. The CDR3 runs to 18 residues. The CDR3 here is CASSLATLRARASHEQFF. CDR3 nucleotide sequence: TGCGCCAGCAGCTTGGCCACGTTGCGGGCCCGGGCTAGCCATGAGCAGTTCTTC.

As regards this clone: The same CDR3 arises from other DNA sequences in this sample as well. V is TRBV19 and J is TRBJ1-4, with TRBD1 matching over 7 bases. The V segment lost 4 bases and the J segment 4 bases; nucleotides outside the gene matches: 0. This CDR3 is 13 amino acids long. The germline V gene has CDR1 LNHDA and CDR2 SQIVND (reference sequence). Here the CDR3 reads CASSRQGNEKLFF. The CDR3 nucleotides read TGTGCCAGTAGTAGACAGGGTAATGAAAAACTGTTTTTT.

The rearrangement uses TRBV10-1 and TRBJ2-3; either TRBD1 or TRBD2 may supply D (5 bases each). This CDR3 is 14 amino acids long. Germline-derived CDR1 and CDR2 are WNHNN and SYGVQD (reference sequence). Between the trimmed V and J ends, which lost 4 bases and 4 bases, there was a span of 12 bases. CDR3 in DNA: TGCGCCAGCAGTGGGGGGAGCGCCCCAGATACGCAGTATTTT. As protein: CASSGGSAPDTQYF.

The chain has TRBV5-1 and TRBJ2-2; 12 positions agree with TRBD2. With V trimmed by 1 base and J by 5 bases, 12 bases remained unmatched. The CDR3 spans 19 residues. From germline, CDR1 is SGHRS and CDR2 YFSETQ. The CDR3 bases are TGCGCCAGCAGCTTGCCGACTAGCGGGAGTAAGGGACGTACCGGGGAGCTGTTTTTT. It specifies CASSLPTSGSKGRTGELFF.

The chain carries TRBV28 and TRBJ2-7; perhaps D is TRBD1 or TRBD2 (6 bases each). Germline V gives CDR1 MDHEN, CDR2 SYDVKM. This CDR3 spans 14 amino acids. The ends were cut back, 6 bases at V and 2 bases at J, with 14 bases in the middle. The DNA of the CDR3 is TGTGCCAGCAGCACTCCGGGGGCCACCTACGAGCAGTACTTC. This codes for CASSTPGATYEQYF.

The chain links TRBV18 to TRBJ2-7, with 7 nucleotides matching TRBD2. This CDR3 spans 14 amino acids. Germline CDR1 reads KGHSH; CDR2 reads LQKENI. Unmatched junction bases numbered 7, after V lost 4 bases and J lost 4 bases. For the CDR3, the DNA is TGTGCCAGCTCACTCAAGACTAGCCAGTACGAGCAGTACTTC. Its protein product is CASSLKTSQYEQYF.

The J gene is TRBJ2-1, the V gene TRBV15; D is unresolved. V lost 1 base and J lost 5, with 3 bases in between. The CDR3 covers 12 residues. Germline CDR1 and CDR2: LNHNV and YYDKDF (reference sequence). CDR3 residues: CATSRANNEQFF. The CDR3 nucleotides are TGTGCCACCAGCAGAGCCAACAATGAGCAGTTCTTC.

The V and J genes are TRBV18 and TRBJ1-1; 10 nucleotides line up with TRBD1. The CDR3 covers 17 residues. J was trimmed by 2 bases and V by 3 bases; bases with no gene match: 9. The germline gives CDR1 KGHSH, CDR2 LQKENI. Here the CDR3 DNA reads TGTGCCAGCTCACCGGTACTTCGGACAGGGGGAAACACTGAAGCTTTCTTT. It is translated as CASSPVLRTGGNTEAFF.

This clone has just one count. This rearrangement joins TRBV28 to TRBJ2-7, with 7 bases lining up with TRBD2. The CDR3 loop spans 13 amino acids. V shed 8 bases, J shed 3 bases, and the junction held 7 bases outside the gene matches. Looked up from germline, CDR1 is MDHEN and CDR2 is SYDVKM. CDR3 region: CASSRGSVYEQYF. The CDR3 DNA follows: TGTGCCAGCTCCCGCGGGAGCGTCTACGAGCAGTACTTC. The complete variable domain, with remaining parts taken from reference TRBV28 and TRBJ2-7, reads DVKVTQSSRYLVKRTGEKVFLECVQDMDHENMFWYRQDPGLGLRLIYFSYDVKMKEKGDIPEGYSVSREKKERFSLILESASTNQTSMYLCASSRGSVYEQYFGPGTRLTVT.

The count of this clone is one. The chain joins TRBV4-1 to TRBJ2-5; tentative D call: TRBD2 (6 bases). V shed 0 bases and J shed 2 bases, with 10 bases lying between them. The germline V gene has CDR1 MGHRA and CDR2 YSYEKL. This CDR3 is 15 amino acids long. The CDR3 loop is CASSQDSGYQETQYF. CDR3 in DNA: TGCGCCAGCAGCCAAGATAGCGGTTATCAAGAGACCCAGTACTTC.

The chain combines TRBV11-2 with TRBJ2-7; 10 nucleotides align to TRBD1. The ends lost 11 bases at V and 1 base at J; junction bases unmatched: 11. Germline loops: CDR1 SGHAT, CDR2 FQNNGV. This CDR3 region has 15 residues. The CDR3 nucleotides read TGTGCCCTCGTCCGCGGACAGGGGGATTCCTACGAGCAGTACTTC. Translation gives CALVRGQGDSYEQYF.

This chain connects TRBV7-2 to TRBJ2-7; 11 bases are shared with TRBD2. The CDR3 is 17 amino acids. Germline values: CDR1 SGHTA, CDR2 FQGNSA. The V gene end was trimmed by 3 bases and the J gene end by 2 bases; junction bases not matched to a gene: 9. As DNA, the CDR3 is TGTGCCAGCAGCTTCCCATCTAGCGGGAGGTCCCCCTACGAGCAGTACTTC. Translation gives CASSFPSSGRSPYEQYF.

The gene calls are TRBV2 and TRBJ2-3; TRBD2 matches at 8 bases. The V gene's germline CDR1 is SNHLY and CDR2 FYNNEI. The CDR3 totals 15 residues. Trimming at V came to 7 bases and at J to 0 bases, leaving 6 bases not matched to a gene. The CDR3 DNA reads TGTGCCAGCAATCCTAGCGGGCTGAGCACAGATACGCAGTATTTT. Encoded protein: CASNPSGLSTDTQYF.

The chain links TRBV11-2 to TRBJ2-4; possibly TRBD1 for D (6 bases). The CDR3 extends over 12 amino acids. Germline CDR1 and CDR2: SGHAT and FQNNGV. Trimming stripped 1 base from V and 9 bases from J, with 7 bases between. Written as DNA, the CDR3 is TGTGCCAGCAGCTTAGGAGGGGGCATTCAGTACTTC. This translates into CASSLGGGIQYF.

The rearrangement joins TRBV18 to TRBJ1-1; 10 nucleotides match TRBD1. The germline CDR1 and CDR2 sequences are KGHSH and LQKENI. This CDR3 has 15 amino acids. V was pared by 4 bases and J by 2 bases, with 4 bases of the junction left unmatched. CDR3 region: CASSLGTGDNTEAFF. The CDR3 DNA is TGTGCCAGCTCACTCGGGACAGGGGACAACACTGAAGCTTTCTTT.

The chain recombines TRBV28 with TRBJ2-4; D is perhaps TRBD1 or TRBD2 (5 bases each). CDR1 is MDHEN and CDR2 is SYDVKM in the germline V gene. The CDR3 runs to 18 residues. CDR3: CLMALRVRVGLAKNIQYF. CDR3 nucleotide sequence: TGTTTGATGGCCCTTAGGGTCAGGGTTGGACTAGCCAAAAACATTCAGTACTTC.

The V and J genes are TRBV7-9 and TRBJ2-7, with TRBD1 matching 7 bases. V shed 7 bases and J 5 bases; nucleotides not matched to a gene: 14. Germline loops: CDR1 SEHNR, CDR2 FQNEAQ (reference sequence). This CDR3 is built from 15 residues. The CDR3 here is CASTLWKQGLDEQYF. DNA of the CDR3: TGTGCCAGCACTCTTTGGAAACAGGGGCTCGACGAGCAGTACTTC.

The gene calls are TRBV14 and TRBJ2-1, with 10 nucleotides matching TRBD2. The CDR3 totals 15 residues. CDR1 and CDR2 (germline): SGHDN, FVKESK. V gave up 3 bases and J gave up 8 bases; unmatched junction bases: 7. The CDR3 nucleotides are TGTGCCAGCAGCCACAGCGGGAGGGGTTTTCATGAGCAGTTCTTC. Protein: CASSHSGRGFHEQFF.

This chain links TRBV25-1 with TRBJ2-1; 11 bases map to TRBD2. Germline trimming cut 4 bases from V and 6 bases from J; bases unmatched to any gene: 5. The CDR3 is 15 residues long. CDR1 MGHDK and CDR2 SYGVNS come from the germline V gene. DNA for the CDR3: TGTGCCAGCAGTGTTCCTCTAGCGGGAGGCAATGAGCAGTTCTTC. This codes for CASSVPLAGGNEQFF.

The CDR3 loop reads CASTPLALNTGELFF. The CDR3 DNA is TGCGCCAGCACCCCACTAGCGCTTAACACCGGGGAGCTGTTTTTT. The chain recombines TRBV5-1 with TRBJ2-2; 7 nucleotides agree with TRBD2. This CDR3 region has 15 residues. V was pared by 6 bases and J by 2 bases, with 7 bases of the junction left unmatched. CDR1 is SGHRS, CDR2 YFSETQ, per germline.

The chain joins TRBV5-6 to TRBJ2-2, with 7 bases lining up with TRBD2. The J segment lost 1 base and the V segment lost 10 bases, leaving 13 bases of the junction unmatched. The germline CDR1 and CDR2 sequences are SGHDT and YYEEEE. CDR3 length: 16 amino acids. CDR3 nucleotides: TGTGCCTGCCGACGAAATGCGGGGGTGAACACCGGGGAGCTGTTTTTT. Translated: CACRRNAGVNTGELFF. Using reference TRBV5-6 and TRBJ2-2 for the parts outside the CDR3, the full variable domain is DAGVTQSPTHLIKTRGQQVTLRCSPKSGHDTVSWYQQALGQGPQFIFQYYEEEERQRGNFPDRFSGHQFPNYSSELNVNALLLGDSALYLCACRRNAGVNTGELFFGEGSRLTVL.

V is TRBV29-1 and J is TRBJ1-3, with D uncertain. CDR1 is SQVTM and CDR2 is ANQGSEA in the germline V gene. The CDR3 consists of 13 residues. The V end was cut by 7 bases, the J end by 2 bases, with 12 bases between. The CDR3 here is CSAEQSTGNTIYF. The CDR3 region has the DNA TGCAGCGCAGAACAGAGTACTGGAAACACCATATATTTT.

CDR3 bases: TGTGCCAGCAGCGTAGTAGGGGCTTCAGGAAACACCATATATTTT. It encodes CASSVVGASGNTIYF. V is TRBV9 and J is TRBJ1-3, with D maybe TRBD1 (5 bases). Germline CDR1 reads SGDLS; CDR2 reads YYNGEE. The CDR3 extends over 15 amino acids. V was clipped by 0 bases and J by 4 bases, with 11 bases between them.

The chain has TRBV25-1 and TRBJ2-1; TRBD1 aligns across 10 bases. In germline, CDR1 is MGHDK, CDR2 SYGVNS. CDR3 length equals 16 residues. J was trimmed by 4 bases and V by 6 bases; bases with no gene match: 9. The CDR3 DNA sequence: TGTGCCAGCAGCTCGACAGGGGGCATTGTATACAATGAGCAGTTCTTC. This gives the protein CASSSTGGIVYNEQFF.

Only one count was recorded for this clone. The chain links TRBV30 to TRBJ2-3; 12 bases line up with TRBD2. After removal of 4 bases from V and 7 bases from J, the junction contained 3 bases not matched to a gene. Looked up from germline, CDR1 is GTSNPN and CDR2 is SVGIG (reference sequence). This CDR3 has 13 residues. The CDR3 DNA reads TGTGCCTGGAAGACTAGCGGGAGTCATACGCAGTATTTT. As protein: CAWKTSGSHTQYF. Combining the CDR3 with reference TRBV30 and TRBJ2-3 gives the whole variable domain SQTIHQWPATLVQPVGSPLSLECTVEGTSNPNLYWYRQAAGRGLQLLFYSVGIGQISSEVPQNLSASRPQDRQFILSSKKLLLSDSGFYLCAWKTSGSHTQYFGPGTRLTVL.

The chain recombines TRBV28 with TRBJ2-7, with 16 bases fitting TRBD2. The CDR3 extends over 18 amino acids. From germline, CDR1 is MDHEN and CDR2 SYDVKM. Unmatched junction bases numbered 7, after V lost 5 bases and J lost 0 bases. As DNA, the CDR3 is TGTGCCAGCAGTCTGGGACTAGCGGGAGGGCCGAGCTCCTACGAGCAGTACTTC. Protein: CASSLGLAGGPSSYEQYF.

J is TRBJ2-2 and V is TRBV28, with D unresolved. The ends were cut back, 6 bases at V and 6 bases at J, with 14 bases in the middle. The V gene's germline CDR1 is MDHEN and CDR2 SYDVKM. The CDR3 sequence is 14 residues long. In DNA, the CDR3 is TGTGCCAGCAGCCTGAGTTGGAGCGCCGGGGAGCTGTTTTTT. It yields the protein CASSLSWSAGELFF.

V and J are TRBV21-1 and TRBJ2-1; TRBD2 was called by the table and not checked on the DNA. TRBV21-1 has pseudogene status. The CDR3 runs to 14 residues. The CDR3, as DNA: TGTGCCAGCAGCGATCCTAGCGGGAGCAATGAGCAGTTCTTC. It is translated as CASSDPSGSNEQFF.

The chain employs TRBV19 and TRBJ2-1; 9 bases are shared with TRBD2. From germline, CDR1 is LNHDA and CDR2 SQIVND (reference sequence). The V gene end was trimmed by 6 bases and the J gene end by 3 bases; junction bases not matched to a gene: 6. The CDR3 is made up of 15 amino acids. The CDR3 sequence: CASRLAGPFYNEQFF. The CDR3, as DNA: TGTGCCAGTAGGCTAGCGGGACCCTTCTACAATGAGCAGTTCTTC.